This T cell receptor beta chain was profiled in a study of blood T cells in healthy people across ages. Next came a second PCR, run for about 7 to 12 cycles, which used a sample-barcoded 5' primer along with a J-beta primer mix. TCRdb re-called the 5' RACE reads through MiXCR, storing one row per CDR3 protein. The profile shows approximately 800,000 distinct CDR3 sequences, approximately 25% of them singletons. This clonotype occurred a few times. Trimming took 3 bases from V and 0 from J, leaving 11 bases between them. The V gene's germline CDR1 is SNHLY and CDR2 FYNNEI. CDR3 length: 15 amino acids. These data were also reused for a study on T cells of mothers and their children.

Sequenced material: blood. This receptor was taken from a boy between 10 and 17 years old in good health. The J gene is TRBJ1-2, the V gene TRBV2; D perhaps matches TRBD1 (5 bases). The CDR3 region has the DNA TGTGCCAGCAGTGAGGGGGACCTTCCTAACTATGGCTACACCTTC. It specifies CASSEGDLPNYGYTF.